These T cell receptor beta chains were read from a single sample in a study of CD8 T cells in Susac syndrome. TCRdb recomputed calls from the immunoSEQ multiplex PCR reads with MiXCR, one row per CDR3 protein. The table lists 150,000 to 200,000 distinct CDR3 sequences, roughly 94% of them singletons. The source material was CD4+ T cells from PBMCs. The receptors were sampled from a human donor with multiple sclerosis. Each CDR3 is given with its conserved first and last residue. The D gene is left open where the match is weak. Part of the rows lack a size; the others show once, few, many or a class for expanded clones.

clone size,J gene,D gene,V gene,CDR3 DNA,CDR3 protein
.,TRBJ2-3,.,TRBV28,TGTGCCAGCAAACTATACGGTACGCAGTATTTT,CASKLYGTQYF
once,TRBJ2-7,.,TRBV27,TGTGCCAGCAGTTCCCTACCGGGCCGCCGCTACGAGCAGTACTTC,CASSSLPGRRYEQYF
.,TRBJ2-1,TRBD2,TRBV2,TGTGCCAGCAGTGGAGCGGGAGACTATTACAATGAGCAGTTCTTC,CASSGAGDYYNEQFF
.,TRBJ1-2,TRBD1,TRBV12-3/TRBV12-4,TGTGCCAGTCGAATGTCGATGGGGACAGGCTATGGCTACACCTTC,CASRMSMGTGYGYTF
.,TRBJ2-7,TRBD1,TRBV5-1,TGCGCCAGCGGACGCGGACAGGCTTCCCACGAGCAGTACTTC,CASGRGQASHEQYF
.,TRBJ2-1,.,TRBV5-1,TGCGCCAGCAGCTGGAGAAGCGCCACCGTTAGCTCCTACAATGAGCAGTTCTTC,CASSWRSATVSSYNEQFF
.,TRBJ2-1,TRBD2,TRBV4-2,TGTGCCAGCAGCCAAAGGACTAGCGGGCATGAGCAGTTCTTC,CASSQRTSGHEQFF
.,TRBJ2-1,TRBD2,TRBV29-1,TGCAGCGTGGCTCATTGGGGCACTAGCGGGAGCAGGGATGAGCAGTTCTTC,CSVAHWGTSGSRDEQFF
.,TRBJ2-3,.,TRBV6-6,TGTGCCAGCACCCCGCCGGAGGGGTATACGCAGTATTTT,CASTPPEGYTQYF
.,TRBJ2-7,TRBD1,TRBV6-2/TRBV6-3,TGTGCCAGCAGTTATCTTACAGGGGGCGAGCAGTACTTC,CASSYLTGGEQYF
.,TRBJ1-2,.,TRBV20-1,TGCAGTGCTAGAGATCGGCAGGGAGGGAGGGGCTACACCTTC,CSARDRQGGRGYTF
few,TRBJ1-2,TRBD1,TRBV6-5,TGTGCCAGCAGTTACGTACGGACAGGGGGCGGTTATGGCTACACCTTC,CASSYVRTGGGYGYTF
.,TRBJ2-2,.,TRBV30,TGTGCCTGGAGCGGACAGATTCACACCGGGGAGCTGTTTTTT,CAWSGQIHTGELFF
.,TRBJ2-2,.,TRBV6-5,TGTGCCTCCAGGGTTGCGTTGACCGGGGAGCTGTTTTTT,CASRVALTGELFF
.,TRBJ1-5,TRBD1,TRBV20-1,TGCAGTGCTAGAGGCGGGACAGACAATCAGCCCCAGCATTTT,CSARGGTDNQPQHF
.,TRBJ1-2,TRBD1,TRBV7-9,TGTGCCAGCAGCTTCACAGGGGAAGGGGGCTACACCTTC,CASSFTGEGGYTF
.,TRBJ2-1,TRBD2,TRBV30,TGTGCCTGGAGTGAACTAGCGGGGTACAATGAGCAGTTCTTC,CAWSELAGYNEQFF
.,TRBJ2-2,TRBD1,TRBV30,TGTGCCTGGGCGGGACAGGGGAGGACCGGGGAGCTGTTTTTT,CAWAGQGRTGELFF
.,TRBJ1-1,.,TRBV25-1,TGTGCCAGCAGTGACCGAGGAACTCCTCCCGACACTGAAGCTTTCTTT,CASSDRGTPPDTEAFF
.,TRBJ1-2,TRBD1,TRBV9,TGTGCCAGCAGCGCGACGTACACAGGGGCTGGCTACACCTTC,CASSATYTGAGYTF
.,TRBJ1-5,.,TRBV2,TGTGCCAGCAGTAATCAGGGTTTGGGCAATCAGCCCCAGCATTTT,CASSNQGLGNQPQHF
.,TRBJ2-3,.,TRBV3-1,TGTGCCAGCAGCCAAGATCATTCGGAGCCTTACCGGTATTTT,CASSQDHSEPYRYF
.,TRBJ2-3,TRBD1,TRBV7-2,TGTGCCAGCAGCCCACCGGGACAGATGGTAGATACGCAGTATTTT,CASSPPGQMVDTQYF
.,TRBJ1-2,.,TRBV12-3/TRBV12-4,TGTGCCAGCAGTCCCGACCTCCCGGGGTATGGCTACACCTTC,CASSPDLPGYGYTF
.,TRBJ2-3,.,TRBV6-6,TGTGCCAGCAGAGGGCTGGGGGCCCTTAGCACAGATACGCAGTATTTT,CASRGLGALSTDTQYF
.,TRBJ1-2,.,TRBV19,TGTGCCAGTAGTATCTGGCCTTCTAACTATGGCTACACCTTC,CASSIWPSNYGYTF
.,TRBJ1-2,.,TRBV4-1,TGCGCCAGCAGCCCAATGCGGGAGGTCTCCGGCTACACCTTC,CASSPMREVSGYTF
.,TRBJ1-1,.,TRBV12-3/TRBV12-4,TGTGCCAGCACCCTTTCCCGGGCAACTGAAGCTTTCTTT,CASTLSRATEAFF
.,TRBJ2-7,.,TRBV6-1,TGTGCCAGAAGTGACAATCTGGGAACCGAGCAGTACTTC,CARSDNLGTEQYF
.,TRBJ1-1,TRBD1,TRBV29-1,TGCAGCGTTACACCTGGGACAGGATTGAACACTGAAGCTTTCTTT,CSVTPGTGLNTEAFF
.,TRBJ2-5,.,TRBV2,TGTGCCAGCAGCCAATCAGGGACCCAGTACTTC,CASSQSGTQYF
.,TRBJ2-2,TRBD2,TRBV19,TGTGCCAGTAGTATCGCGGGAGGGTACACCGGGGAGCTGTTTTTT,CASSIAGGYTGELFF
.,TRBJ1-5,TRBD1,TRBV4-3,TGCGCCAGCAGCCAAGAATTCAGGGGGGATCAGCCCCAGCATTTT,CASSQEFRGDQPQHF
.,TRBJ2-1,.,TRBV12-3/TRBV12-4,TGTGCCAGCAGTTTAGGGGGCTGGGGCAGGGGGGACAATGAGCAGTTCTTC,CASSLGGWGRGDNEQFF
.,TRBJ1-2,.,TRBV5-6,TGTGCCAGCAGCTCCAACCCGACTGACTTCTATGGCTACACCTTC,CASSSNPTDFYGYTF
once,TRBJ2-2,TRBD1,TRBV6-5,TGTGCCAGCCAGGGGGTGAACACCGGGGAGCTGTTTTTT,CASQGVNTGELFF
once,TRBJ2-4,TRBD2,TRBV19,TGTGCCAGTAGTGGAGGGACTAGCCAAGCCAAAAACATTCAGTACTTC,CASSGGTSQAKNIQYF
.,TRBJ2-7,TRBD2,TRBV27,TGTGCCAGCAGTCCGGGACTAGCGGGAGGGCCAGTATTCTACGAGCAGTACTTC,CASSPGLAGGPVFYEQYF
.,TRBJ2-5,.,TRBV20-1,TGCAGTGCGCCTGTTGGAGGTCAGGAGACCCAGTACTTC,CSAPVGGQETQYF
.,TRBJ1-2,.,TRBV6-5,TGTGCCAGCAGTCTTCAGAGACAGGCCTATGGCTACACCTTC,CASSLQRQAYGYTF
.,TRBJ1-1,.,TRBV18,TGTGCCAGCTTCCCCGGACAGCAAAACACTGAAGCTTTCTTT,CASFPGQQNTEAFF
.,TRBJ2-3,.,TRBV2,TGTGCCAGCGGACCCGCAGATACGCAGTATTTT,CASGPADTQYF
.,TRBJ2-2,.,TRBV11-2,TGTGCCAGCAGGGTCGAATTTACGAACACCGGGGAGCTGTTTTTT,CASRVEFTNTGELFF
.,TRBJ2-1,TRBD1,TRBV18,TGTGCCAGCTCACCACTTCCGACAGGGGAATATTGGTCTAAACAGTTCTTC,CASSPLPTGEYWSKQFF
.,TRBJ1-1,.,TRBV29-1,TGCAGCGCCAATAACGGTTTATACACTGAAGCTTTCTTT,CSANNGLYTEAFF
.,TRBJ1-2,.,TRBV4-3,TGCGCCAGCAGCCAAGATTTCACAGGAAAGGGCTACACCTTC,CASSQDFTGKGYTF
.,TRBJ1-4,.,TRBV6-2/TRBV6-3,TGTGCCAGCAGTGGGAATACAGGGAATGAAAAACTGTTTTTT,CASSGNTGNEKLFF
.,TRBJ2-1,.,TRBV21-1,TGTGCCAGCAGCAGACCAAAGGGGGACAGGGTCTACAATGAGCAGTTCTTC,CASSRPKGDRVYNEQFF
.,TRBJ2-2,.,TRBV27,TGTGCCAGCCATAGGAATCCCGCGAACACCGGGGAGCTGTTTTTT,CASHRNPANTGELFF
.,TRBJ1-1,.,TRBV29-1,TGCAGCGTTGAAGGGCAGCAGAACACTGAAGCTTTCTTT,CSVEGQQNTEAFF
once,TRBJ1-2,.,TRBV28,TGTGCCAGCAGTCACGGCCGGGGGCGGAACGGCTACACCTTC,CASSHGRGRNGYTF
.,TRBJ1-5,TRBD1,TRBV20-1,TGCAGTGCTAGAGATTCCGGGACAGGGTTGGACGCCCAGCATTTT,CSARDSGTGLDAQHF
.,TRBJ2-5,.,TRBV29-1,TGCAGCGTTGGCAATAGCGTACAAGAGACCCAGTACTTC,CSVGNSVQETQYF
.,TRBJ2-6,.,TRBV7-3,TGTGCCAGCAGTTCGACTCTCGGAGGGGCCAACGTCCTGACTTTC,CASSSTLGGANVLTF
.,TRBJ2-3,TRBD1,TRBV20-1,TGCAGTGCTAGGGCCGGGACAGGGTACACAGATACGCAGTATTTT,CSARAGTGYTDTQYF
.,TRBJ2-5,TRBD2,TRBV7-9,TGTGCCAGCAGCTTAAGAAAGGGACTAGCGGGCCGCCAAGAGACCCAGTACTTC,CASSLRKGLAGRQETQYF
.,TRBJ1-1,.,TRBV4-1,TGCGCCAGCAGCAATCTAATAGTAGGGCGCGAACGCTGGGCTTTCTTT,CASSNLIVGRERWAFF
.,TRBJ1-2,.,TRBV19,TGTGCCTCAGGGGAAGGCTACACCTTC,CASGEGYTF
.,TRBJ2-3,.,TRBV5-1,TGCGCCAGCAGCTTTGATGGCGATACGCAGTATTTT,CASSFDGDTQYF